One sample yielded the 25 T cell receptor beta chains listed below, sequenced in a study of regulatory T cells in long-lasting Graves disease. For TCR beta, libraries came from iRepertoire HTBI primers and Arm-PCR of CDR3 regions. TCRdb reprocessed the multiplex PCR reads with MiXCR, giving one entry per CDR3 protein. The repertoire has over 450,000 distinct CDR3 sequences, roughly 21% of them found once; the top ten carry roughly 7.7%. As for time point: persistent/refractory GD, antithyroid drugs over 5 years with positive TRAb. RNA from PBMCs was the source of the TCR library. This specimen consisted of peripheral blood mononuclear cells (PBMCs), obtained when the disease was refractory, from a patient treated with antithyroid drugs. The source is a female donor with Graves disease.

Remarks on this clonotype: This sequence may be a read error, since a much larger clone differs from it by one base. The V and J genes are TRBV6-5 and TRBJ2-4, with 10 bases identical to TRBD1. Germline CDR1 and CDR2: MNHEY and SVGAGI. CDR3 length equals 16 residues. The ends lost 2 bases at V and 5 bases at J; junction bases unmatched: 6. The CDR3 bases are TGTGCCAGCAGTTACGGACAGGGGGGGGCCGAAAACATTCAGTACTTC. Translation: CASSYGQGGAENIQYF.

This clonotype was seen at least ten times. The chain recombines TRBV10-1 with TRBJ1-2; D call uncertain. The CDR3 sequence is 13 residues long. CDR1 WNHNN and CDR2 SYGVQD come from the germline V gene (reference sequence). The germline V and J ends were trimmed by 3 bases and 2 bases, with 7 bases remaining between them. The CDR3 DNA sequence: TGCGCCAGCAGTGAAAAGGGCAACTATGGCTACACCTTC. Translating gives CASSEKGNYGYTF.

The rearrangement joins TRBV7-3 to TRBJ2-1; no firm D call. The CDR3 covers 15 residues. Germline V gene data show CDR1 as SGHTA and CDR2 as FQGTGA. Trimming shortened V by 5 bases and J by 4 bases, and 15 bases separated the two germline ends. The CDR3 loop reads CASSQTTTGYNEQFF. CDR3 coding DNA: TGTGCCAGCAGCCAGACAACGACCGGATACAATGAGCAGTTCTTC.

Only a few counts were recorded for this clonotype. The CDR3 sequence: CASSMRGMLSPLHF. As DNA, the CDR3 is TGTGCCAGCAGTATGCGAGGAATGCTCTCACCCCTCCACTTT. This chain uses TRBV27 with TRBJ1-6, with D unresolved. CDR3 length equals 14 residues. Per the germline V gene, CDR1 is MNHEY and CDR2 is SMNVEV (reference sequence). V lost 5 bases, J lost 10 bases, and 15 bases lay in between.

Ten or more counts support this clonotype. The rearrangement links TRBV20-1 to TRBJ2-1; no definite D call. Trimming left V 5 bases short and J 0 bases short, with 14 bases between. CDR1 is DFQATT and CDR2 is SNEGSKA in the germline V gene (reference sequence). This CDR3 has 15 residues. CDR3 DNA: TGCAGTGCTCTTCGCGGAGCAAGCTCCTACAATGAGCAGTTCTTC. It encodes CSALRGASSYNEQFF.

Comments on this clonotype: A much larger clone lies a single base off, so this may be a read error. The gene calls are TRBV11-2 and TRBJ2-7; either TRBD1 or TRBD2 may supply D (5 bases each). The CDR3 runs to 18 residues. Germline CDR1 SGHAT, CDR2 FQNNGV. The V and J ends lost 5 bases and 2 bases respectively, with 25 bases between them. CDR3 amino acids: CASSPSTGPERGTYEQYF. CDR3 DNA sequence: TGTGCCAGCAGCCCCAGCACGGGGCCAGAAAGAGGGACCTACGAGCAGTACTTC.

This clonotype occurred many times. This chain links TRBV28 with TRBJ1-2; D gene uncertain. V lost 3 bases and J lost 3, with 11 bases in between. This CDR3 is 14 amino acids long. CDR1 is MDHEN, CDR2 SYDVKM, per germline. The DNA for the CDR3 is TGTGCCAGCAGTTTCTTGGCAGCCGACTATGGCTACACCTTC. It translates to CASSFLAADYGYTF.

This clonotype was recorded a few times. The V and J genes are TRBV15 and TRBJ1-1; 8 bases align to TRBD1. CDR3 length: 14 amino acids. The germline V gene encodes CDR1 LNHNV and CDR2 YYDKDF (reference sequence). Trimming cost V 4 bases and J 4 bases; bases outside gene matches: 5. The CDR3 coding sequence is TGTGCCACCAGCATACGCAGGGGGCCCACTGAAGCTTTCTTT. Encoded protein: CATSIRRGPTEAFF.

The sample holds a few counts of this clonotype. The chain carries TRBV20-1 and TRBJ2-5, with unresolved D. CDR1 and CDR2 from the germline V gene are DFQATT and SNEGSKA (reference sequence). V lost 5 bases to trimming and J lost 4 bases, with 11 bases between them. The CDR3 consists of 12 residues. Written as DNA, the CDR3 is TGCAGTGCTCCCCCGACCCGAGAGACCCAGTACTTC. This sequence encodes CSAPPTRETQYF.

This clonotype has a count of ten or more. This chain links TRBV19 with TRBJ1-1, with TRBD1 as a possible D gene (5 bases). V lost 6 bases and J 0 bases, leaving 23 bases between the germline ends. Germline CDR1 reads LNHDA; CDR2 reads SQIVND (reference sequence). The CDR3 has 18 residues. The CDR3 reads CASSNWGLDRALNTEAFF. CDR3 nucleotide sequence: TGTGCCAGTAGCAATTGGGGCCTAGACAGAGCTCTGAACACTGAAGCTTTCTTT. The whole variable domain, remainder taken from reference TRBV19 and TRBJ1-1, is DGGITQSPKYLFRKEGQNVTLSCEQNLNHDAMYWYRQDPGQGLRLIYYSQIVNDFQKGDIAEGYSVSREKKESFPLTVTSAQKNPTAFYLCASSNWGLDRALNTEAFFGQGTRLTVV.

This clonotype was detected many times. The chain is built from TRBV28 and TRBJ2-7; D call uncertain. With 4 bases removed from V and 4 bases from J, the gap between germline ends came to 11 bases. This CDR3 spans 13 amino acids. Germline CDR1 reads MDHEN; CDR2 reads SYDVKM. The chain's CDR3 is CASSSLVRYEQYF. Written as DNA, the CDR3 is TGTGCCAGCAGTTCATTGGTTCGTTACGAGCAGTACTTC.

This clonotype was seen only a few times. This chain connects TRBV7-9 to TRBJ1-4; D not certain. This CDR3 has 13 residues. Germline V lookup: CDR1 SEHNR, CDR2 FQNEAQ (reference sequence). V was clipped by 8 bases and J by 3 bases, with 10 bases between them. In DNA, the CDR3 is TGTGCCAGCTCTGGACGGCCTAATGAAAAACTGTTTTTT. The encoded protein is CASSGRPNEKLFF.

CDR3 region: CSASTGGPEAFF. CDR3 coding DNA: TGCAGTGCCTCAACAGGGGGCCCTGAAGCTTTCTTT. This chain connects TRBV20-1 to TRBJ1-1; 9 nucleotides line up with TRBD1. The junction had 5 bases not matched to a gene; V was cut back by 6 bases and J by 6 bases. Germline assignment: CDR1 DFQATT and CDR2 SNEGSKA (reference sequence). The CDR3 has 12 amino acids.

This clonotype was observed at least ten times. V usage is TRBV7-2 and J usage is TRBJ2-7, with 7 bases aligning to TRBD1. CDR3 length equals 15 residues. V lost 4 bases and J lost 2; bases outside the gene matches: 8. Germline assignment: CDR1 SGHTA and CDR2 FQGNSA. CDR3 sequence: CASSYTGQLTYEQYF. The CDR3 DNA sequence: TGTGCCAGCAGCTATACGGGACAGTTGACCTACGAGCAGTACTTC.

The sample holds many counts of this clonotype. The J gene is TRBJ2-7, the V gene TRBV9; 9 bases fit TRBD1. Germline assignment: CDR1 SGDLS and CDR2 YYNGEE. There are 14 residues in the CDR3. V lost 5 bases to trimming and J lost 4 bases; unmatched junction nucleotides: 7. The DNA of the CDR3 is TGTGCCAGCAGTGAAGGGGACAGGGCATACGAGCAGTACTTC. It encodes CASSEGDRAYEQYF. The whole variable domain, filled in from reference TRBV9 and TRBJ2-7, reads DSGVTQTPKHLITATGQRVTLRCSPRSGDLSVYWYQQSLDQGLQFLIQYYNGEERAKGNILERFSAQQFPDLHSELNLSSLELGDSALYFCASSEGDRAYEQYFGPGTRLTVT.

This clonotype was counted ten times or more. The chain carries TRBV3-1 and TRBJ1-1; D perhaps matches TRBD1 (6 bases). Germline CDR1 and CDR2: LGHDT and YNNKEL (reference sequence). This CDR3 contains 14 residues. The germline V and J ends were trimmed by 6 bases and 1 base, with 12 bases remaining between them. The CDR3 loop is CASSRQAPNTEAFF. The CDR3 DNA reads TGTGCCAGCAGTCGACAGGCCCCGAACACTGAAGCTTTCTTT.

This clonotype was detected many times. The gene calls are TRBV29-1 and TRBJ2-5, with D hard to call. V was pared by 4 bases and J by 5 bases, with 14 bases between. CDR1 and CDR2 (germline): SQVTM, ANQGSEA. The CDR3 consists of 13 residues. The CDR3 coding sequence is TGCAGCGTTGGAGAGAACCCCCGGGAGACCCAGTACTTC. Protein product: CSVGENPRETQYF.

This clonotype was counted between two and nine times. This CDR3 is CASSPPQTGGNSPLHF. For the CDR3, the DNA is TGTGCCAGCTCACCACCCCAGACAGGGGGCAATTCACCCCTCCACTTT. The V call is TRBV18, the J call TRBJ1-6, with 10 bases that match TRBD1. The CDR3 loop spans 16 amino acids. V was pared by 0 bases and J by 7 bases, with 3 bases of the junction left unmatched. Germline lookup yields CDR1 KGHSH and CDR2 LQKENI.

At least ten counts were recorded for this clonotype. The chain is built from TRBV7-3 and TRBJ2-5; D unclear. This CDR3 has 15 residues. The V end was cut by 0 bases, the J end by 7 bases, with 15 bases between. Germline values: CDR1 SGHTA, CDR2 FQGTGA. The CDR3 protein is CASSLTGGTVGTQYF. The CDR3 bases are TGTGCCAGCAGCTTAACCGGCGGCACAGTTGGGACCCAGTACTTC.

This clonotype came up a few times. The chain employs TRBV29-1 and TRBJ2-7; 8 bases are a match to TRBD2. V dropped 4 bases and J dropped 0; count of bases not matched to a gene: 8. CDR1 is SQVTM, CDR2 ANQGSEA, per germline. The CDR3 contains 15 residues. Here the CDR3 DNA reads TGCAGCGTTGGAGGTGCGGGGGGCCTCTCCTACGAGCAGTACTTC. Its translation: CSVGGAGGLSYEQYF.

This chain uses TRBV5-1 with TRBJ2-2, with 14 bases fitting TRBD2. Trimming cost V 4 bases and J 4 bases; bases outside gene matches: 9. This CDR3 contains 18 residues. Germline V CDR1 and CDR2: SGHRS, YFSETQ. The CDR3 region is CASSPGLAGVQPTGELFF. CDR3 sequence (DNA): TGCGCCAGCAGCCCGGGACTAGCGGGAGTCCAACCCACCGGGGAGCTGTTTTTT.

The chain uses TRBV20-1 and TRBJ2-1, with 11 positions matching TRBD2. V was pared by 0 bases and J by 3 bases, with 19 bases of the junction left unmatched. There are 21 residues in the CDR3. From germline, CDR1 is DFQATT and CDR2 SNEGSKA (reference sequence). CDR3 coding DNA: TGCAGTGCTAGAGATTGGGGAGGACTAGCGGGCCCAGGGGGTTACTACAATGAGCAGTTCTTC. This codes for CSARDWGGLAGPGGYYNEQFF.

This clonotype was recorded many times. The chain joins TRBV6-1 to TRBJ2-7, with a tentative D call TRBD1 (5 bases). V dropped 5 bases and J dropped 1 base, with 6 bases sitting between them. Germline assignment: CDR1 MNHNS and CDR2 SASEGT. The CDR3 contains 12 residues. In nucleotides, the CDR3 is TGTGCCAGCAGTCAGGGATCCTACGAGCAGTACTTC. As protein: CASSQGSYEQYF.

The chain combines TRBV12-3 or TRBV12-4 with TRBJ1-3; D uncertain. V gave up 7 bases and J gave up 0 bases, with 7 bases separating them. CDR3 length equals 13 residues. The CDR3 protein is CASIFSSGNTIYF. The CDR3 DNA follows: TGTGCCAGCATTTTCAGCTCTGGAAACACCATATATTTT.

This rearrangement joins TRBV10-1 to TRBJ1-5; tentative D call: TRBD1 (6 bases). V was pared by 8 bases and J by 0 bases, with 11 bases between. The germline gives CDR1 WNHNN, CDR2 SYGVQD (reference sequence). The CDR3 contains 14 residues. CDR3 nucleotide sequence: TGCGCCAGCGGGGGACACGATAGCAATCAGCCCCAGCATTTT. This gives the protein CASGGHDSNQPQHF.